The clone carrying this T cell receptor (beta chain) is termed medium-sized. The antigen is undetermined. The data were taken from a study of T cells in localized non-small cell lung cancer. Broader study findings: Appearances in adjacent lung were noted for a median about 60 of the top 100 tumor clones. Uninvolved nearby lung showed the greatest T cell clonality, exceeding that found in tumor.

This CDR3 spans 12 amino acids. Looked up from germline, CDR1 is PRHDT and CDR2 is FYEKMQ (reference sequence). V gave up 1 base and J gave up 9 bases, with 10 bases separating them. Here immunoSEQ multiplex PCR was the method, and the copy in TCRdb shows in-frame clones only, minus some. The sample holds approximately 4,500 clones; over 20% are singletons and the top ten take 5.2%. The sample here was lung tumor tissue, taken before any cancer treatment. The rearrangement uses TRBV13 and TRBJ2-7; D gene uncertain. The receptor's source is a female donor over 55 with stage I lung adenocarcinoma. The CDR3 nucleotides read TGTGCCAGCAGCTTAGTCTACTCAGGGCAGTACTTC. It codes for CASSLVYSGQYF.